These 14 T cell receptor beta chains came from one sample sequenced in a study of a mutant IDH1 vaccine in newly diagnosed glioma. Described time point: week 11, during vaccination. Vaccination comprised doses that each held 300 ug of mutant IDH1 20-mer peptide, plus topical imiquimod. Data came from immunoSEQ multiplex PCR; TCRdb stores just in-frame clones and leaves some out. The table has under 35,000 clones, around 91% seen once. Antigen specificity for these receptors is unknown. Sample: PBMCs, taken from a glioma patient whose treatment included an IDH1 peptide vaccine. The source of these receptors is a man aged 18-30 years with glioma.

The genes are TRBV6-6 and TRBJ1-2; 7 nucleotides align to TRBD1. V lost 6 bases to trimming and J lost 2 bases; unmatched junction nucleotides: 3. The length of the CDR3 is 13 residues. The germline V gene has CDR1 MNHNY and CDR2 SVGAGI (reference sequence). The chain's CDR3 is CASSQGGNYGYTF. The CDR3 bases are TGTGCCAGCAGCCAAGGGGGCAACTATGGCTACACCTTC.

The rearrangement links TRBV7-9 to TRBJ2-1, with 10 nucleotides matching TRBD1. The germline V gene has CDR1 SEHNR and CDR2 FQNEAQ (reference sequence). The CDR3 is 14 amino acids. Trimming at V came to 4 bases and at J to 8 bases, leaving 5 bases not matched to a gene. This CDR3 is CASSSWTGGDEQFF. The DNA of the CDR3 is TGTGCCAGCAGCTCCTGGACAGGGGGGGATGAGCAGTTCTTC.

The rearrangement uses TRBV4-1 and TRBJ1-4; D unresolved. The V gene's germline CDR1 is MGHRA and CDR2 YSYEKL. The ends were cut back, 1 base at V and 7 bases at J, with 16 bases in the middle. The CDR3 is 16 residues long. The DNA of the CDR3 is TGCGCCAGCAGCCAAGGTCACTCCGTGGGCGTTGAAAAACTGTTTTTT. Translation: CASSQGHSVGVEKLFF.

The CDR3 DNA sequence: TGTGCCAGCACGGGGTCGGGAGCCACCATATATTTT. It is translated as CASTGSGATIYF. The genes are TRBV6-5 and TRBJ1-3; D gene uncertain. The germline CDR1 and CDR2 sequences are MNHEY and SVGAGI. V lost 7 bases and J lost 9, with 13 bases in between. This CDR3 has 12 residues.

The chain couples TRBV29-1 to TRBJ1-1, with D possibly TRBD1 on 6 matching bases. CDR1 is SQVTM, CDR2 ANQGSEA, per germline. V dropped 7 bases and J dropped 1 base, with 13 bases sitting between them. This CDR3 is built from 13 residues. The CDR3 region has the DNA TGCAGCGCCAGGGGCGGCCCGAACACTGAAGCTTTCTTT. Translation: CSARGGPNTEAFF. The complete variable domain, with remaining parts taken from reference TRBV29-1 and TRBJ1-1, reads SAVISQKPSRDICQRGTSLTIQCQVDSQVTMMFWYRQQPGQSLTLIATANQGSEATYESGFVIDKFPISRPNLTFSTLTVSNMSPEDSSIYLCSARGGPNTEAFFGQGTRLTVV.

The chain links TRBV6-5 to TRBJ1-3; D is possibly TRBD1 (5 bases). The CDR3 is 16 amino acids. V was cut by 0 bases and J by 0 bases, with 9 bases left in between. From germline, CDR1 is MNHEY and CDR2 SVGAGI. The CDR3 loop reads CASSYSAGSSGNTIYF. DNA of the CDR3: TGTGCCAGCAGTTACTCGGCAGGGAGCTCTGGAAACACCATATATTTT.

This chain uses TRBV29-1 with TRBJ1-1; 10 bases line up with TRBD1. The germline V gene encodes CDR1 SQVTM and CDR2 ANQGSEA. This CDR3 region has 14 residues. V lost 7 bases and J lost 0; bases outside the gene matches: 5. DNA for the CDR3: TGCAGCGCCCCGACAGGGGGCATGAACACTGAAGCTTTCTTT. Translated, it gives CSAPTGGMNTEAFF.

The CDR3 spells CASSQDGVSYEQYF. CDR3 sequence (DNA): TGTGCCAGCAGCCAAGATGGGGTTTCCTACGAGCAGTACTTC. The chain combines TRBV4-2 with TRBJ2-7; D not resolved. CDR1 LGHNA and CDR2 YNFKEQ come from the germline V gene. The CDR3 spans 14 residues. V lost 0 bases to trimming and J lost 1 base, with 7 bases between them.

Only one count was recorded for this clone. V and J are TRBV19 and TRBJ2-2; D is ambiguous. Trimming shortened V by 2 bases and J by 4 bases, and 11 bases separated the two germline ends. CDR3 length equals 15 residues. Germline V gives CDR1 LNHDA, CDR2 SQIVND (reference sequence). CDR3 in DNA: TGTGCCAGTAGTATACCAGCCTCGATCACCGGGGAGCTGTTTTTT. Translated, it gives CASSIPASITGELFF.

This clone was counted only a few times. For the CDR3, the DNA is TGTGCCAGCAGGGGGGACAGCCGCAATCAGCCCCAGCATTTT. Its protein product is CASRGDSRNQPQHF. The V gene is TRBV6-6, the J gene TRBJ1-5, with 7 bases lining up with TRBD1. With V trimmed by 6 bases and J by 2 bases, 4 bases remained unmatched. Germline lookup yields CDR1 MNHNY and CDR2 SVGAGI (reference sequence). This CDR3 region has 14 residues.

This chain uses TRBV4-1 with TRBJ1-2; a weak D match, TRBD1 (5 bases). Germline assignment: CDR1 MGHRA and CDR2 YSYEKL. V dropped 4 bases and J dropped 8 bases, with 17 bases sitting between them. The CDR3 sequence is 14 residues long. CDR3 protein: CASSRSGTLEGYTF. The CDR3 DNA follows: TGCGCCAGCAGCCGTTCCGGGACCCTGGAGGGCTACACCTTC.

CDR3: CASSQGGRSYNEQFF. The DNA of the CDR3 is TGCGCCAGCAGCCAAGGCGGGAGGTCCTACAATGAGCAGTTCTTC. The V call is TRBV4-1, the J call TRBJ2-1; 8 nucleotides agree with TRBD2. Trimming cost V 1 base and J 1 base; bases outside gene matches: 0. CDR1 and CDR2 from the germline V gene are MGHRA and YSYEKL. The length of the CDR3 is 15 residues.

This clone was recorded a few times. The V gene is TRBV6-6, the J gene TRBJ2-7; the D is unclear. This CDR3 region has 14 residues. The germline V gene encodes CDR1 MNHNY and CDR2 SVGAGI (reference sequence). The germline V and J ends were trimmed by 0 bases and 0 bases, with 6 bases remaining between them. Here the CDR3 DNA reads TGTGCCAGCAGTTACTCCGACAACTCCTACGAGCAGTACTTC. It encodes CASSYSDNSYEQYF.

The rearrangement uses TRBV30 and TRBJ2-2; D is unclear. V was cut by 1 base and J by 7 bases, with 7 bases left in between. This CDR3 comprises 12 residues. The germline V gene encodes CDR1 GTSNPN and CDR2 SVGIG (reference sequence). The CDR3 spells CAWSGTGGELFF. For the CDR3, the DNA is TGTGCCTGGAGTGGGACCGGCGGGGAGCTGTTTTTT. The full variable domain, completed using reference TRBV30 and TRBJ2-2, is SQTIHQWPATLVQPVGSPLSLECTVEGTSNPNLYWYRQAAGRGLQLLFYSVGIGQISSEVPQNLSASRPQDRQFILSSKKLLLSDSGFYLCAWSGTGGELFFGEGSRLTVL.